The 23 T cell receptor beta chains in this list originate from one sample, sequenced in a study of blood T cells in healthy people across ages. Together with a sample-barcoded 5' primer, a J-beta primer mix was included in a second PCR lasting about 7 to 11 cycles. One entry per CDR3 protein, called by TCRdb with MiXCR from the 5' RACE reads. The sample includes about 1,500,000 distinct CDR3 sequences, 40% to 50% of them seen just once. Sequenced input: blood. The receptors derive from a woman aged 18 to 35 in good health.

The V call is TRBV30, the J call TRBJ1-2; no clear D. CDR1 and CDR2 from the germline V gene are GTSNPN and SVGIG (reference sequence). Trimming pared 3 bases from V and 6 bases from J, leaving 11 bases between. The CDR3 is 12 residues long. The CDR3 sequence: CAWSRGVDGYTF. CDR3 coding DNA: TGTGCCTGGAGCCGGGGAGTCGATGGCTACACCTTC.

As DNA, the CDR3 is TGTGCCAGCTCTTACGGACAGGGAACTGACTCACCCCTCCACTTT. Residues: CASSYGQGTDSPLHF. The rearrangement joins TRBV27 to TRBJ1-6; 8 positions agree with TRBD1. The V segment lost 8 bases and the J segment 10 bases; nucleotides outside the gene matches: 13. Germline-derived CDR1 and CDR2 are MNHEY and SMNVEV (reference sequence). The CDR3 covers 15 residues.

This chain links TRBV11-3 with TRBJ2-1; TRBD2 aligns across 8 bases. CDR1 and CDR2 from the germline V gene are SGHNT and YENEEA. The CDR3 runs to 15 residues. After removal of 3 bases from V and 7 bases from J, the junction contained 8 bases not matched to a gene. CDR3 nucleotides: TGTGCCAGCAGCTTTAGCGGGGACGGGGCTAATGAGCAGTTCTTC. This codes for CASSFSGDGANEQFF.

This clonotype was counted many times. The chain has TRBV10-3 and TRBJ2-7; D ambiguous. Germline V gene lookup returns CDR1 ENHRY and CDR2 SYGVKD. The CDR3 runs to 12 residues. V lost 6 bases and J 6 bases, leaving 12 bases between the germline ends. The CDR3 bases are TGTGCCATCAGGAGTGGTATGGGCGAGCAGTACTTC. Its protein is CAIRSGMGEQYF.

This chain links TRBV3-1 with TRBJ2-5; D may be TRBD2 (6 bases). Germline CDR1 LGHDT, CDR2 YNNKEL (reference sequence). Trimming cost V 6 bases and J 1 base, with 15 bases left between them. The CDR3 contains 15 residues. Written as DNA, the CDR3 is TGTGCCAGCAGGGGGGGTTGGGGACTCCAAGAGACCCAGTACTTC. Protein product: CASRGGWGLQETQYF.

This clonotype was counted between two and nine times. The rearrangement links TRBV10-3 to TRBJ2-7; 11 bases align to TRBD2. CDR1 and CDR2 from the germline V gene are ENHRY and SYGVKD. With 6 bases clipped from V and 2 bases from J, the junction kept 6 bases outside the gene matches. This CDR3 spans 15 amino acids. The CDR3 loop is CAIREGLAATYEQYF. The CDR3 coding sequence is TGTGCCATCAGGGAGGGACTAGCGGCTACCTACGAGCAGTACTTC.

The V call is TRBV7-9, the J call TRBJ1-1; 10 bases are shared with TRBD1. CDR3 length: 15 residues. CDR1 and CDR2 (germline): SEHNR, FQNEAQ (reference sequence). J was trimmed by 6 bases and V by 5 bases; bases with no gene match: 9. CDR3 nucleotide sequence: TGTGCCAGCAGCCAAAACGTCGGACAGGGGGCTGAAGCTTTCTTT. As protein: CASSQNVGQGAEAFF.

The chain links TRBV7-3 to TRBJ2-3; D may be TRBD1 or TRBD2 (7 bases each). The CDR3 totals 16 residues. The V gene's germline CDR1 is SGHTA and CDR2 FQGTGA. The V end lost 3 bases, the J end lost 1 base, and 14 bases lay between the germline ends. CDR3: CASSFRQGGGTDTQYF. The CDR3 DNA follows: TGTGCCAGCAGCTTTCGACAGGGAGGGGGCACAGATACGCAGTATTTT.

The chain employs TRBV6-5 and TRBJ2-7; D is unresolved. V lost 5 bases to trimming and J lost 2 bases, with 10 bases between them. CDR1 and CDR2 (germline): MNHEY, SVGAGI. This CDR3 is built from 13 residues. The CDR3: CASSRTVAYEQYF. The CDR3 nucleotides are TGTGCCAGCAGTAGAACAGTTGCCTACGAGCAGTACTTC.

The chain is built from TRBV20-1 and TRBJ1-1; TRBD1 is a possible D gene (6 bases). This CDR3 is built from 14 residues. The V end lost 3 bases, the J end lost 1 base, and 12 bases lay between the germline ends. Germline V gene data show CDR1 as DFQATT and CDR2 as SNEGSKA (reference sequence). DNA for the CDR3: TGCAGTGCTAGTATACAGGGTCCGAACACTGAAGCTTTCTTT. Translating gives CSASIQGPNTEAFF.

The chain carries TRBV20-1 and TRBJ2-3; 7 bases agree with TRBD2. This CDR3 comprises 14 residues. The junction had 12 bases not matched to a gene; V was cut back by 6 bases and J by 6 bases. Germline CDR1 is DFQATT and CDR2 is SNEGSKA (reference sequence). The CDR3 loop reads CSAPFGGSTDTQYF. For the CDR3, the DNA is TGCAGTGCGCCGTTCGGCGGGAGTACCGATACGCAGTATTTT.

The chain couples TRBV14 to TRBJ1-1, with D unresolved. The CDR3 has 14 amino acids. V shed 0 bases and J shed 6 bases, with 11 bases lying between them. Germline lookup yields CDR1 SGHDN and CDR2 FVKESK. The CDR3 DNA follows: TGTGCCAGCAGCCAAGAGGCGAGGGCAGCTGAAGCTTTCTTT. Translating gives CASSQEARAAEAFF.

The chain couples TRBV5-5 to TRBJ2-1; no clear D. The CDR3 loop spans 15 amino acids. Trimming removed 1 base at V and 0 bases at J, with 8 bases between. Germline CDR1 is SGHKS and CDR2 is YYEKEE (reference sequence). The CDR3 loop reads CASSLLESSYNEQFF. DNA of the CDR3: TGTGCCAGCAGCTTGCTGGAGAGCTCCTACAATGAGCAGTTCTTC.

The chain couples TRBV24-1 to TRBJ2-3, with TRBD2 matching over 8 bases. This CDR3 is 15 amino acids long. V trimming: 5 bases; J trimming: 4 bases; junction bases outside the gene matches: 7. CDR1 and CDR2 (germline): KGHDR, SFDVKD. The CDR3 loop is CATSAASGSPDTQYF. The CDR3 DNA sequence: TGTGCCACCAGTGCCGCTAGCGGGTCCCCAGATACGCAGTATTTT.

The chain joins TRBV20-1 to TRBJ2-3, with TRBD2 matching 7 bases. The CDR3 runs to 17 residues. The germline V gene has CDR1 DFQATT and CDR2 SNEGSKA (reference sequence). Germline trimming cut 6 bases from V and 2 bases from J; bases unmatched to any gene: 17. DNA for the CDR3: TGCAGTGCCCCTCAACCATTGCGGGAGACCTTCACAGATACGCAGTATTTT. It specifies CSAPQPLRETFTDTQYF.

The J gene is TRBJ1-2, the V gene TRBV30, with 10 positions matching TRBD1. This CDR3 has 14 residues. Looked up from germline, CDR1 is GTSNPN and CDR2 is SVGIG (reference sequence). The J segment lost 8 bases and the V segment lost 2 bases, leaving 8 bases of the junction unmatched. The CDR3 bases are TGTGCCTGGAGTAATACAGGGACAGGGGACGGCTACACCTTC. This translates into CAWSNTGTGDGYTF.

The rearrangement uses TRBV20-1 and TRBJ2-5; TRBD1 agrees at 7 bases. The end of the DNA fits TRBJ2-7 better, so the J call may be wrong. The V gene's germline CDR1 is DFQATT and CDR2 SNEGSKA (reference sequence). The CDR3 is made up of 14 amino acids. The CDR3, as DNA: TGCAGTGCACACATGGGACAGAGTATCTACGAGCAGTACTTC. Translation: CSAHMGQSIYEQYF.

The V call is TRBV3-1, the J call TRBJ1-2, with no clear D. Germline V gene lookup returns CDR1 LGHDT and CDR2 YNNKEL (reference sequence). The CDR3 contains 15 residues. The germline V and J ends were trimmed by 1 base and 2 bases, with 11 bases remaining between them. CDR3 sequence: CASSQGPGANYGYTF. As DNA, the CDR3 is TGTGCCAGCAGCCAAGGTCCAGGTGCGAACTATGGCTACACCTTC.

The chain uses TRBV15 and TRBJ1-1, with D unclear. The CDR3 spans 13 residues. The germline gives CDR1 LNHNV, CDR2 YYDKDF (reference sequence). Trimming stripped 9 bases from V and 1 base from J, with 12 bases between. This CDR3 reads CATLSEPNTEAFF. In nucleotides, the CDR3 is TGTGCCACGCTAAGCGAACCGAACACTGAAGCTTTCTTT.

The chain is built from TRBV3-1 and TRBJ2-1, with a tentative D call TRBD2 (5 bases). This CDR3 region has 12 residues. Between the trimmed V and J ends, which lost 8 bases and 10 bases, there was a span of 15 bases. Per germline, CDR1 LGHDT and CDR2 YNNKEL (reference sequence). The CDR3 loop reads CASEGLGYEQFF. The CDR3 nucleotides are TGTGCCAGCGAGGGCTTGGGCTACGAGCAGTTCTTC.

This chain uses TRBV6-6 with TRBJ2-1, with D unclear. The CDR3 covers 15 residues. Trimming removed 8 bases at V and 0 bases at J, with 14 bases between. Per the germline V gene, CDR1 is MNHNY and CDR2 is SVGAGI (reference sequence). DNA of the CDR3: TGTGCCAGCCTAAAGGCGGCGGCCTCCTACAATGAGCAGTTCTTC. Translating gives CASLKAAASYNEQFF.

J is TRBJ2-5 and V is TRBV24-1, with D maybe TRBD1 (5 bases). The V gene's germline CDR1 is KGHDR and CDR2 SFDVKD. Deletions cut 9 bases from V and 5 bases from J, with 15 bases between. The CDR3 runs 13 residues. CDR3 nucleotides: TGTGCCACCGGGGTCCAGGGTGAGGAGACCCAGTACTTC. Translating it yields CATGVQGEETQYF.

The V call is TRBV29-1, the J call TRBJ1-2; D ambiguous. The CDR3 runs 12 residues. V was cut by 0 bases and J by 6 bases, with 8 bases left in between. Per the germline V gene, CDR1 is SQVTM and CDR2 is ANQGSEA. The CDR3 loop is CSVEDKRNGYTF. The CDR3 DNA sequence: TGCAGCGTTGAAGATAAGAGGAATGGCTACACCTTC.